Described below is a single TCR beta chain sequence and its context. The record originates from a study of blood T cell repertoires in COVID-19. Overall study: In each case, the material was cDNA or gDNA derived from T cells, B-cell-depleted T cells, or PBMCs.

Original analysis: Amplification of reference gene primers was used by the study to estimate nucleated cell counts. Profiled with immunoSEQ multiplex PCR; TCRdb holds only in-frame clones, not every one. D and trimming were read from the DNA, whereas the V and J calls and clone size are those reported in that table. The sample includes hundreds of thousands of clones, 82% seen only once; the top ten take 3% to 4.5%. Germline values: CDR1 SGHTA, CDR2 FQGNSA. CDR3 length: 15 residues. Unmatched junction bases numbered 5, after V lost 5 bases and J lost 4 bases. The V gene is TRBV7-2, the J gene TRBJ1-5; 10 positions match TRBD1. The sample was peripheral blood. This clonotype was sampled from a woman of 80 years or more with acute or convalescent COVID-19. The CDR3 bases are TGTGCCAGCAGCGGGGGACAGGGGTTAAATCAGCCCCAGCATTTT. Encoded protein: CASSGGQGLNQPQHF.